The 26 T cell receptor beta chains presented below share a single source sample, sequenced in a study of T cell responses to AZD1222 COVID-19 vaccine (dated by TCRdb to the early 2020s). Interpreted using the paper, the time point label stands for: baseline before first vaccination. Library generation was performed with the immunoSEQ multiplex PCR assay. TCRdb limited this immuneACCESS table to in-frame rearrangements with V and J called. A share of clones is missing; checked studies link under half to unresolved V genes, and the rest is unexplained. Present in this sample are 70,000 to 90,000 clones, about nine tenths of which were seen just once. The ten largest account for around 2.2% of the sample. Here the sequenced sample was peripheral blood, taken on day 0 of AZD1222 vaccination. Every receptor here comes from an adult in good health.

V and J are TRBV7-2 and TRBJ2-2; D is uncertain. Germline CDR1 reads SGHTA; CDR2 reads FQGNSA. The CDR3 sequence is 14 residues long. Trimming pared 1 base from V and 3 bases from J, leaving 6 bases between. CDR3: CASSLVVDTGELFF. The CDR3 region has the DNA TGTGCCAGCAGCTTAGTGGTGGACACCGGGGAGCTGTTTTTT.

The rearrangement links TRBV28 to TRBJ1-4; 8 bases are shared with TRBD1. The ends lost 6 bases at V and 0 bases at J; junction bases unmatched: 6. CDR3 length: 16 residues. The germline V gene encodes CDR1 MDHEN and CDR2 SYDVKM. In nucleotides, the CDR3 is TGTGCCAGCAGGGCAGGGGGCCGGGCAACTAATGAAAAACTGTTTTTT. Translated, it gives CASRAGGRATNEKLFF.

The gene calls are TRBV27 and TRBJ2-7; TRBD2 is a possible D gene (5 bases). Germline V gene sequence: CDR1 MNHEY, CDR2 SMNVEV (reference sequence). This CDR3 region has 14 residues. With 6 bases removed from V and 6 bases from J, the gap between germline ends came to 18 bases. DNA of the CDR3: TGTGCCAGCAGCCAGGACTTCTCCCCCGGCGAGCAGTACTTC. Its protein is CASSQDFSPGEQYF.

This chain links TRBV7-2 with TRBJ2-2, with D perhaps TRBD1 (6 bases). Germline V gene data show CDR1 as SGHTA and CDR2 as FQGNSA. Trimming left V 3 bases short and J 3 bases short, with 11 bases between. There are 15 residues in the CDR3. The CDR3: CASSFRAGDTGELFF. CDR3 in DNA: TGTGCCAGCAGCTTCAGGGCAGGGGACACCGGGGAGCTGTTTTTT.

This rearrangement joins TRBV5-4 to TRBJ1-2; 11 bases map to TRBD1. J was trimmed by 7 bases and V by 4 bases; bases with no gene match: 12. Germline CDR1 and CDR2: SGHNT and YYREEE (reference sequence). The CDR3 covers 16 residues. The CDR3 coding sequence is TGTGCCAGCAGCCCCCCTCCGGGACAGGGGGTAGGTGGCTACACCTTC. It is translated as CASSPPPGQGVGGYTF.

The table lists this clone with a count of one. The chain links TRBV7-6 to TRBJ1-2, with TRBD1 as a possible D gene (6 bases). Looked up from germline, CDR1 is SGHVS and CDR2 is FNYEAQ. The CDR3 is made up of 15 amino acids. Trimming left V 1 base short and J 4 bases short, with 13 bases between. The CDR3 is CASSLDGQGFYGYTF. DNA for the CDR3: TGTGCCAGCAGCTTAGATGGGCAGGGGTTCTATGGCTACACCTTC.

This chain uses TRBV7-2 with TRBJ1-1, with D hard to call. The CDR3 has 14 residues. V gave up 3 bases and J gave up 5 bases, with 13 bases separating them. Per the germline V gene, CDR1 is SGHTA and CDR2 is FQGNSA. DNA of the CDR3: TGTGCCAGCAGCTTTTACCGGAGGCGAACTGAAGCTTTCTTT. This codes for CASSFYRRRTEAFF.

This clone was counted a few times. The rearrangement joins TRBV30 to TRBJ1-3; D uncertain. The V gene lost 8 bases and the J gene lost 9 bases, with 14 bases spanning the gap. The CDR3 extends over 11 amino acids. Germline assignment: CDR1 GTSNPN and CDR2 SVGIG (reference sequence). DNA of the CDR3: TGTGCCGGGGAATCTAGAGGCACCATATATTTT. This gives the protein CAGESRGTIYF.

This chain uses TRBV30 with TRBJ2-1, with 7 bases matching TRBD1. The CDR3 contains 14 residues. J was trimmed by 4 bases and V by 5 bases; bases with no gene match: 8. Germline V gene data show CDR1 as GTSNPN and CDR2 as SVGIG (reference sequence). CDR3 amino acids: CAWQHRGIYNEQFF. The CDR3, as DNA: TGTGCCTGGCAGCACAGGGGAATATACAATGAGCAGTTCTTC.

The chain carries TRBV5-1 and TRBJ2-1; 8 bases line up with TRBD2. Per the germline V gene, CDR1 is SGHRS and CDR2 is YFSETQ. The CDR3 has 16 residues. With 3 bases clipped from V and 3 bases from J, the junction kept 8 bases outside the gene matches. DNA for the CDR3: TGCGCCAGCAGCTCCGTCACCGGGGGGGGCTACAATGAGCAGTTCTTC. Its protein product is CASSSVTGGGYNEQFF. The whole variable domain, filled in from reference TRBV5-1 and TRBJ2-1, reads KAGVTQTPRYLIKTRGQQVTLSCSPISGHRSVSWYQQTPGQGLQFLFEYFSETQRNKGNFPGRFSGRQFSNSRSEMNVSTLELGDSALYLCASSSVTGGGYNEQFFGPGTRLTVL.

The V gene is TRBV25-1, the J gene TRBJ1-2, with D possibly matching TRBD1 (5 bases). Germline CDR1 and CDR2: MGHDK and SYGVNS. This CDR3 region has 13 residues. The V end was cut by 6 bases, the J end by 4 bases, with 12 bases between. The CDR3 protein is CASSPPGVYGYTF. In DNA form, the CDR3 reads TGTGCCAGCAGCCCCCCGGGGGTCTATGGCTACACCTTC.

The CDR3 loop is CATSPAGEGETQYF. CDR3 sequence (DNA): TGTGCCACCAGCCCCGCTGGAGAGGGAGAGACCCAGTACTTC. This chain uses TRBV15 with TRBJ2-5, with a tentative D call TRBD2 (5 bases). The CDR3 spans 14 residues. With 5 bases removed from V and 4 bases from J, the gap between germline ends came to 14 bases. From germline, CDR1 is LNHNV and CDR2 YYDKDF (reference sequence). Variable domain in full (rest from reference TRBV15 and TRBJ2-5): DAMVIQNPRYQVTQFGKPVTLSCSQTLNHNVMYWYQQKSSQAPKLLFHYYDKDFNNEADTPDNFQSRRPNTSFCFLDIRSPGLGDTAMYLCATSPAGEGETQYFGPGTRLLVL.

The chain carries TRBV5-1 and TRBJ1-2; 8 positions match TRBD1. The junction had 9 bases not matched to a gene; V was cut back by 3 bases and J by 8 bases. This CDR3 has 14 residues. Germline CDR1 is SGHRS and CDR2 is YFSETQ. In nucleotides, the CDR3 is TGCGCCAGCAGCTCCTCCGGGACAGGCGACGGCTACACCTTC. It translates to CASSSSGTGDGYTF.

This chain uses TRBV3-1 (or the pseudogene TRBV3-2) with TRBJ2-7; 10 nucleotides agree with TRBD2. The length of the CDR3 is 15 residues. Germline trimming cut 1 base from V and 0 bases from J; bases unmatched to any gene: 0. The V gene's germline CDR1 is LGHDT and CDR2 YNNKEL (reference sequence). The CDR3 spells CASSQGLAGSYEQYF. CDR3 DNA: TGTGCCAGCAGCCAAGGACTAGCGGGCTCCTACGAGCAGTACTTC.

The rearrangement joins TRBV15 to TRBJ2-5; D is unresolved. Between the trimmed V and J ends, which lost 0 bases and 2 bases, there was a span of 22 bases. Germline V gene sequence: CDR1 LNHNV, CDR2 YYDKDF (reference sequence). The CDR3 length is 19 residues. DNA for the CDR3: TGTGCCACCAGCAGAGATGGTTCAAGGTCCCGGGCCCGACAAGAGACCCAGTACTTC. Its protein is CATSRDGSRSRARQETQYF.

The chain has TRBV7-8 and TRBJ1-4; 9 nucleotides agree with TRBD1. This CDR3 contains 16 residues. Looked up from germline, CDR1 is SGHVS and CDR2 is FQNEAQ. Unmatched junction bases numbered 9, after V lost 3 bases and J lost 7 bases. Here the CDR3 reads CASSLTTGGASEKLFF. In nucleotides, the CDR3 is TGTGCCAGCAGCTTGACCACAGGGGGCGCGAGTGAAAAACTGTTTTTT.

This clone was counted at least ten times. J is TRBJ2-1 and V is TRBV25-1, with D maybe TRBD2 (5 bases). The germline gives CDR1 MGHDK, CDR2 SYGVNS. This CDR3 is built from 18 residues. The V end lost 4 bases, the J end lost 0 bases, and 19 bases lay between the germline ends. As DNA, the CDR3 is TGTGCCAGCAGTGCCGGAGGTAATCAGGTTCGCTCCTACAATGAGCAGTTCTTC. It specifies CASSAGGNQVRSYNEQFF. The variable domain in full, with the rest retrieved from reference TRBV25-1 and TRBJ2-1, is EADIYQTPRYLVIGTGKKITLECSQTMGHDKMYWYQQDPGMELHLIHYSYGVNSTEKGDLSSESTVSRIRTEHFPLTLESARPSHTSQYLCASSAGGNQVRSYNEQFFGPGTRLTVL.

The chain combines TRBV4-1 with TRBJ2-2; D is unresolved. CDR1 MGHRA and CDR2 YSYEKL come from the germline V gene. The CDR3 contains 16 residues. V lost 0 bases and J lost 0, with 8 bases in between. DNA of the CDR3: TGCGCCAGCAGCCAAGATACCAGCGCGAACACCGGGGAGCTGTTTTTT. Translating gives CASSQDTSANTGELFF.

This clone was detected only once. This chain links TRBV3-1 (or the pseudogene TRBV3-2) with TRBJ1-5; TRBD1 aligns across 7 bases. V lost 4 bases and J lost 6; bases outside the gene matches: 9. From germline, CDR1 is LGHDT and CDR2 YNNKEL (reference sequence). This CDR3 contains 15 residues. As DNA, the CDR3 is TGTGCCAGCAGCCGAGCGACAGGGCGTAGTCAGCCCCAGCATTTT. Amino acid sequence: CASSRATGRSQPQHF.

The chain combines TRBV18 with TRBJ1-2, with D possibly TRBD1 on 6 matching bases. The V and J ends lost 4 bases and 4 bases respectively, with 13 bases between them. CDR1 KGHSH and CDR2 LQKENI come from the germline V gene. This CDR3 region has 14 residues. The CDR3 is CASSLDRQIYGYTF. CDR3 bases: TGTGCCAGCTCACTCGACAGGCAGATCTATGGCTACACCTTC.

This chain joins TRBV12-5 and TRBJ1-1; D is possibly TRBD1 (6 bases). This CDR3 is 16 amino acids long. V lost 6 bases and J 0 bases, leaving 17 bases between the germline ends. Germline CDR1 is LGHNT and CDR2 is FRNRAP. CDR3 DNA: TGTGCTAGTGGCCATGTGGAGGGGGATTTGAACACTGAAGCTTTCTTT. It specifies CASGHVEGDLNTEAFF.

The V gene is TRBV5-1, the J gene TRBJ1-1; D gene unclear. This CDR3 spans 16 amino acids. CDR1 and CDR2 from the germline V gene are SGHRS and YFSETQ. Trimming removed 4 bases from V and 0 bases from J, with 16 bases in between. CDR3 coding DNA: TGCGCCAGCAGCCTCGCCTGGGCAGGAGTGAACACTGAAGCTTTCTTT. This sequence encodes CASSLAWAGVNTEAFF.

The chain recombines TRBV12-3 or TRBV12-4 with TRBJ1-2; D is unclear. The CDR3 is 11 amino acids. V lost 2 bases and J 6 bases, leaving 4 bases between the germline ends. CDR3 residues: CASSLIDGYTF. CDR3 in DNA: TGTGCCAGCAGTTTAATAGATGGCTACACCTTC.

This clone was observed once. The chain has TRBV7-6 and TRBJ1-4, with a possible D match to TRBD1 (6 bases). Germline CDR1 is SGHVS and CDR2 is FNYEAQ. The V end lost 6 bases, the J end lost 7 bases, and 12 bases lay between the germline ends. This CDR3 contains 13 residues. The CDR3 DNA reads TGTGCCAGCAGGCCAACAGGGAGTGAAAAACTGTTTTTT. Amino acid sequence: CASRPTGSEKLFF. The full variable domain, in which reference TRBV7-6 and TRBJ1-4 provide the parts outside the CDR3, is GAGVSQSPRYKVTKRGQDVALRCDPISGHVSLYWYRQALGQGPEFLTYFNYEAQQDKSGLPNDRFSAERPEGSISTLTIQRTEQRDSAMYRCASRPTGSEKLFFGSGTQLSVL.

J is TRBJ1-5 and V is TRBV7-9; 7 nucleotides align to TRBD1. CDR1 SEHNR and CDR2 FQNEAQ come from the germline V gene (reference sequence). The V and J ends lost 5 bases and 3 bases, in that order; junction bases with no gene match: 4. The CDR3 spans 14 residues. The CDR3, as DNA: TGTGCCAGCAGCCCGGACAGGCCCAATCAGCCCCAGCATTTT. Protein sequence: CASSPDRPNQPQHF.

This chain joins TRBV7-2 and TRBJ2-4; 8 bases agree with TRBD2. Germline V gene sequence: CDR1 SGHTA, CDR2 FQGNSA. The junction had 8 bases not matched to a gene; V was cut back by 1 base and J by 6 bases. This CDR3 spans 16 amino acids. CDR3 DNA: TGTGCCAGCAGCTTAGACGGGACTAGTGGGGGAAACATTCAGTACTTC. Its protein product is CASSLDGTSGGNIQYF.